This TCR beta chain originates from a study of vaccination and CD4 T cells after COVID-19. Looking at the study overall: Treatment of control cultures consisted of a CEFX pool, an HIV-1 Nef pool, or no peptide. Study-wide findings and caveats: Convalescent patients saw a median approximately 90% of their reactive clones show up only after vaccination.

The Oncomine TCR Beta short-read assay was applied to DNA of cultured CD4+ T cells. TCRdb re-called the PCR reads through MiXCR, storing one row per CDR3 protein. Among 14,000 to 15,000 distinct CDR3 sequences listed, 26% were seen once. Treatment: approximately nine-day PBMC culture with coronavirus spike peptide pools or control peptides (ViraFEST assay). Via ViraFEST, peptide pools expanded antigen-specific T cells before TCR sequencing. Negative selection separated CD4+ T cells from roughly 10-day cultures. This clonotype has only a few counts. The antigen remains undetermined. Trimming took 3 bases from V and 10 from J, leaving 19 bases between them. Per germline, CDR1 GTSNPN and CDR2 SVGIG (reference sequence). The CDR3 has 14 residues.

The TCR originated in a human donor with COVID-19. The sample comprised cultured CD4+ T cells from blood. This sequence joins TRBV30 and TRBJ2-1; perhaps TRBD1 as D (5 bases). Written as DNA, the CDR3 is TGTGCCTGGAGGCGAGACAGTTCCGTCGGGGAGCAGTTCTTC. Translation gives CAWRRDSSVGEQFF.